This TCR beta chain was observed in a study of cytomegalovirus exposure and HLA in healthy donors. Whole-study findings and limits: There were several of the most significant clusters that appeared linked to common viral pathogens in a later analysis.

Trimming stripped 3 bases from V and 2 bases from J, with 5 bases between. The CDR3 is 12 amino acids. Per the germline V gene, CDR1 is SGDLS and CDR2 is YYNGEE. Regarding this clone: The target antigen is unknown.

Primers for the PCR totalled 60 Vbeta and 13 Jbeta. Measured with immunoSEQ multiplex PCR; TCRdb has only the in-frame clones, and not every one. The sample has under 150,000 clones, around 84% seen once; the top ten hold roughly 2.6%. This clonotype was obtained from a man aged 50 or older in good health and CMV-seronegative. The sample was PBMCs. This chain joins TRBV9 and TRBJ1-2; D not certain. The chain's CDR3 is CASSGQNYGYTF. The CDR3 DNA sequence: TGTGCCAGCAGCGGGCAAAACTATGGCTACACCTTC.